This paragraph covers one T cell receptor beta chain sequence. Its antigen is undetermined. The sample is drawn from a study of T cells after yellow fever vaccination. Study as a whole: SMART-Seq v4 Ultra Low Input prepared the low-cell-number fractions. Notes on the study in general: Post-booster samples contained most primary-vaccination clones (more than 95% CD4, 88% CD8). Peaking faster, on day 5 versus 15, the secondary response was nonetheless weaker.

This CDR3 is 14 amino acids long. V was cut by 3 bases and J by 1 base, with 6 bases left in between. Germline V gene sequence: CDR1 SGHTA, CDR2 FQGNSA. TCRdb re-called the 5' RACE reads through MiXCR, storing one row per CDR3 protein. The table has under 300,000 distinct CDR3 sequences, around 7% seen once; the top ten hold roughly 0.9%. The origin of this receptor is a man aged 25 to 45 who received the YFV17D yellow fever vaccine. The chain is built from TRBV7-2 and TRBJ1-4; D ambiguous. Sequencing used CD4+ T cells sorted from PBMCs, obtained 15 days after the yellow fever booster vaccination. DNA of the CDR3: TGTGCCAGCAGCTTTGGGCGAACTAATGAAAAACTGTTTTTT. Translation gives CASSFGRTNEKLFF.